This TCR beta chain came from a study of cytomegalovirus exposure and HLA in healthy donors. Notes on the study in general: TCR beta sequences reportedly predicted the HLA-A and HLA-B alleles of most subjects accurately. HLA allele associations emerged for 15,000 to 20,000 TCR beta sequences in a later analysis, at 0.05 false discovery rate.

Researchers ran the PCR with 60 Vbeta and 13 Jbeta primers. The assay was immunoSEQ multiplex PCR, and TCRdb's table has in-frame clones only and misses some. This table holds about 160,000 clones, about 80% found once. Regarding this clone: The antigen is unknown.

V was cut by 7 bases and J by 3 bases, with 7 bases left in between. Per germline, CDR1 LNHDA and CDR2 SQIVND (reference sequence). This CDR3 has 12 amino acids. V and J are TRBV19 and TRBJ1-5, with D perhaps matching TRBD1 (5 bases). Sequencing used PBMCs. The receptor's source is a man younger than 30 in good health and CMV-seropositive. The CDR3 is CASTGFNQPQHF. CDR3 bases: TGTGCCAGTACAGGGTTCAATCAGCCCCAGCATTTT.